The rows below give T cell receptor beta chains drawn from one sample of a study of T cell changes during pregnancy in multiple sclerosis. Produced via immunoSEQ multiplex PCR; TCRdb's table is partial and in-frame only. The sample has roughly 76,000 clones, about 93% seen once. The sample here was CD4+ T cells from peripheral blood mononuclear cells, taken in the second trimester of pregnancy. These receptor sequences come from a female donor with multiple sclerosis, enrolled in a pregnancy study. Each CDR3 is given with its conserved first and last residue. D genes are given only for firm matches. Clone size is shown for a subset of rows, as once, few, many or a class of expanded clone.

D gene	clone size	J gene	V gene	CDR3 DNA	CDR3 protein
.	.	TRBJ2-5	TRBV5-1	TGCGCCAGCAGCTCGCCGGTGAGAGAGACCCAGTACTTC	CASSSPVRETQYF
.	.	TRBJ2-2	TRBV9	TGTGCCAGCAGCGTGCTAGGATTCGGGGAGCTGTTTTTT	CASSVLGFGELFF
.	.	TRBJ1-4	TRBV25-1	TGTGCCAGCAGTGAAGGACTGGGTAGAAAACTGTTTTTT	CASSEGLGRKLFF
.	.	TRBJ2-1	TRBV11-3	TGTGCCAGCAGCCCGACAGGTAACTACAATGAGCAGTTCTTC	CASSPTGNYNEQFF
.	.	TRBJ2-2	TRBV19	TGTGCCACCAGACCGGACAGGAACACCGGGGAGCTGTTTTTT	CATRPDRNTGELFF
.	once	TRBJ2-1	TRBV27	TGTGCCAGCAGTTTATCGTCAGCCATGGGCCGCAATGAGCAGTTCTTC	CASSLSSAMGRNEQFF
.	.	TRBJ2-7	TRBV27	TGTGCCAGCAGTTATATTGCAGGGTACGAGCAGTACTTC	CASSYIAGYEQYF
TRBD1	.	TRBJ2-7	TRBV30	TGTGCCTGGAATCCAGGGGGACGCTACGAGCAGTACTTC	CAWNPGGRYEQYF
.	.	TRBJ2-7	TRBV7-2	TGTGCCAGCAGCTTATCCGGGAGTGATAACGAGCAGTACTTC	CASSLSGSDNEQYF
.	.	TRBJ2-2	TRBV2	TGTGCCAGCAGTGTTTTCTCGCGATACACCGGGGAGCTGTTTTTT	CASSVFSRYTGELFF
TRBD1	.	TRBJ1-2	TRBV5-6	TGTGCCAGCAGCCCGGGACAGGGTGAAATCTTC	CASSPGQGEIF
TRBD2	.	TRBJ2-3	TRBV27	TGTGCCAGCAGCCGGACTAGCGGGTCCCAATGGTTTACGCAGTATTTT	CASSRTSGSQWFTQYF
.	.	TRBJ2-4	TRBV6-5	TGTGCCAGCAGTTTAAGACCCCGAGGCATTCAGTACTTC	CASSLRPRGIQYF
.	.	TRBJ1-1	TRBV30	TGTGCCTGGAGTGGCGGAACCACTGAAGCTTTCTTT	CAWSGGTTEAFF
TRBD1	once	TRBJ2-3	TRBV19	TGTGCCAGTAGTATGGACCAGGGGGCGCGGCTGGATACGCAGTATTTT	CASSMDQGARLDTQYF
TRBD1	.	TRBJ2-7	TRBV2	TGTGCCAGCAGTGTAGATGCAGGGGGCTACGAGCAGTACTTC	CASSVDAGGYEQYF
TRBD1	.	TRBJ1-1	TRBV19	TGTGCCAGTAGTCAGGGGGCGGCTTTCTTT	CASSQGAAFF
.	.	TRBJ2-7	TRBV7-2	TGTGCCAGCAGCTTAGACTACACGCAGGGATACTACGAGCAGTACTTC	CASSLDYTQGYYEQYF
.	.	TRBJ2-1	TRBV5-6	TGTGCCAGCAGCTCGTGGAGATCCTCCTACAATGAGCAGTTCTTC	CASSSWRSSYNEQFF
.	.	TRBJ1-1	TRBV12-5	TGTGCTAGTGGGGGGACCTCGGGACTGACTGAAGCTTTCTTT	CASGGTSGLTEAFF
.	.	TRBJ1-2	TRBV9	TGTGCCAGCAGCGTCGCGGTGGCGGGGGGCTACACCTTC	CASSVAVAGGYTF
.	once	TRBJ2-7	TRBV28	TGTGCCAGCTTTTCCGGGAGCTCCTACGAGCAGTACTTC	CASFSGSSYEQYF
TRBD1	.	TRBJ1-5	TRBV6-1	TGTGCCAGCAGCCTGGACAGGGGGTATCAGCCCCAGCATTTT	CASSLDRGYQPQHF
TRBD1	.	TRBJ1-2	TRBV7-2	TGTGCCAGCCAGCCGACAGGGGCCCGAGGGGGATATGGCTACACCTTC	CASQPTGARGGYGYTF
TRBD1	.	TRBJ1-1	TRBV5-1	TGCGCCAGCAGCGGGGGACAGGGGATAGTCACTGAAGCTTTCTTT	CASSGGQGIVTEAFF
TRBD1	.	TRBJ1-4	TRBV25-1	TGTGCCAGCAGTGAAGGACAGGGGCCTAATGAAAAACTGTTTTTT	CASSEGQGPNEKLFF
.	.	TRBJ2-1	TRBV7-8	TGTGCCAGCAGCACCCCGGGACAAACAAAGGGCTACAATGAGCAGTTCTTC	CASSTPGQTKGYNEQFF
TRBD2	.	TRBJ2-7	TRBV10-3	TGTGCCATCAGCGCCGACAGAAATAGGGGGGGACTAGTTTCCGAGCAGTACTTC	CAISADRNRGGLVSEQYF
TRBD1	.	TRBJ2-2	TRBV7-9	TGTGCCAGCAGCTCCCCGACAGGGTGGCTAGCCTCGAACACCGGGGAGCTGTTTTTT	CASSSPTGWLASNTGELFF
.	once	TRBJ1-1	TRBV7-2	TGTGCCAGCAGCACATCGGGACAAACGAACACTGAAGCTTTCTTT	CASSTSGQTNTEAFF
.	.	TRBJ2-7	TRBV9	TGTGCCAGCAGCGTCCAGGGTAGCTCCGAGCAGTACTTC	CASSVQGSSEQYF
TRBD1	.	TRBJ2-3	TRBV4-1	TGCGCCAGCAGCCAAGACCCCGCTACCAGACAGGGGGGTAGAGATACGCAGTATTTT	CASSQDPATRQGGRDTQYF
TRBD1	.	TRBJ2-3	TRBV6-5	TGTGCCAGCAGAGCGGACAGGGGCACAGATACGCAGTATTTT	CASRADRGTDTQYF
.	once	TRBJ1-3	TRBV9	TGTGCCAGCAGCCCCCAGGGGACCGATTCTGGAAACACCATATATTTT	CASSPQGTDSGNTIYF
TRBD2	.	TRBJ2-2	TRBV5-1	TGCGCCAGCAACGAGCTCCCGACTAGCGGACTGAACACCGGGGAGCTGTTTTTT	CASNELPTSGLNTGELFF
TRBD1	.	TRBJ2-1	TRBV19	TGTGCCAGTAGCCTAGACAGGGAAAGTTTGCAGTTCTTC	CASSLDRESLQFF
TRBD1	.	TRBJ1-1	TRBV9	TGTGCCAGCAGCGCAACCGGGACAGCGAACACTGAAGCTTTCTTT	CASSATGTANTEAFF
TRBD2	.	TRBJ2-7	TRBV5-4	TGTGCCAGCAGCTCCGGAGCGGGGGCCCGATACGAGCAGTACTTC	CASSSGAGARYEQYF
TRBD1	.	TRBJ1-6	TRBV7-2	TGTGCCAGCAGCAAGGACAGGGACCCAGTCTTCCCCCTCCACTTT	CASSKDRDPVFPLHF
TRBD1	.	TRBJ1-2	TRBV15	TGTGCCACCAGCCGGGACAGGGGGAATGGCTACACCTTC	CATSRDRGNGYTF
.	.	TRBJ1-5	TRBV5-1	TGCGCCAGCAGCTTGGTACCCGGTGATCAGCCCCAGCATTTT	CASSLVPGDQPQHF
.	.	TRBJ1-2	TRBV19	TGTGCCAGTAGTGCGGGACGGGCACCATCCTTC	CASSAGRAPSF
.	.	TRBJ2-3	TRBV29-1	TGCAGCGTTGACCCCCCGGGAGGGACAGAGGATGATACGCAGTATTTT	CSVDPPGGTEDDTQYF
.	once	TRBJ1-1	TRBV25-1	TGTGCCAGCAGTGAATGGAACAGGGAGGAAGCTTTCTTT	CASSEWNREEAFF
TRBD2	.	TRBJ2-3	TRBV27	TGTGCCAGCAGCCCGAGATGGACTAGCGGGGGAGGGGATACGCAGTATTTT	CASSPRWTSGGGDTQYF
.	.	TRBJ2-7	TRBV9	TGTGCCAGCTCCCCCCAGGCAGACTCCTACGAGCAGTACTTC	CASSPQADSYEQYF
TRBD1	.	TRBJ2-1	TRBV19	TGTGCCAGTAGTATAGAGGGACAGGGCTTCGATGAGCAGTTCTTC	CASSIEGQGFDEQFF
TRBD2	.	TRBJ2-1	TRBV7-3	TGTGCCAGCAGCTTCGGGCGGGAGCCTGGGAATGAGCAGTTCTTC	CASSFGREPGNEQFF
.	.	TRBJ2-5	TRBV10-1	TGCGCCAGCAGTGAAAGCAGGGTTGCCCGGGAGACCCAGTACTTC	CASSESRVARETQYF
TRBD2	.	TRBJ2-5	TRBV5-6	TGTGCCAGCAGCCTCCCTAGCGGCACCCAGTACTTC	CASSLPSGTQYF
.	.	TRBJ2-2	TRBV5-4	TGTGCCAGCAGCTTGATGTCAGGTCTGAACACCGGGGAGCTGTTTTTT	CASSLMSGLNTGELFF
.	.	TRBJ1-2	TRBV9	TGTGCCAGCAGCGCTTTCACGGGAAGGTATGGCTACACCTTC	CASSAFTGRYGYTF
.	.	TRBJ1-2	TRBV6-1	TGTGCCAGCAGTGAAGCGAGGACAGTCTATGGCTACACCTTC	CASSEARTVYGYTF
.	.	TRBJ1-6	TRBV5-1	TGCGCCAGCAGCCCTAGGACAGTCCGCACTTTGAATAATTCACCCCTCCACTTT	CASSPRTVRTLNNSPLHF